The T cell receptor (beta chain) under discussion was sequenced for a study of neurological immune-mediated disorders. The CDR3 spans 16 residues. Germline V gene data show CDR1 as MNHNY and CDR2 as SVGAGI (reference sequence). Trimming removed 4 bases at V and 1 base at J, with 14 bases between. Each TCR transcript was tagged with a 10-nucleotide random UMI during 5'RACE. The output of every sequencing run, over 190 million TCR-beta sequences, came from 15-18 subjects. TCRdb recomputed calls from the 5' RACE reads with MiXCR, one row per CDR3 protein. This table holds more than 50,000 distinct CDR3 sequences, about 8% found once. The time point was: longitudinal time-point 3. Individuals who volunteered at a blood bank located in Maryland, USA, made up the group of healthy controls. The table lists this clonotype with many counts.

Sequenced material: PBMCs. This sequence originates from a woman aged 40 to 50 in good health. This chain joins TRBV6-6 and TRBJ1-3; D is unclear. CDR3 in amino acids: CASSSTPIGSGNTIYF. CDR3 DNA sequence: TGTGCCAGCAGTTCCACTCCCATAGGGTCTGGAAACACCATATATTTT.